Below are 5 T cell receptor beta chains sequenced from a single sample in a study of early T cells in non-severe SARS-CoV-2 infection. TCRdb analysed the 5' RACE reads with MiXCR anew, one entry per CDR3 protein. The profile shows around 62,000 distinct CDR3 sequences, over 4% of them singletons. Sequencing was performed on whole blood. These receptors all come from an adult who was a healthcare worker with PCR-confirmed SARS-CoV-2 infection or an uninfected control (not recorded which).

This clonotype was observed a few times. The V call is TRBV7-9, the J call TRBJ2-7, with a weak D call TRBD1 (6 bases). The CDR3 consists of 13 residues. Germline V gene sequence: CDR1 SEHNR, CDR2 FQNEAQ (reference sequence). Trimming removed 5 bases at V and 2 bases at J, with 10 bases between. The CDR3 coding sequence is TGTGCCAGCAGCCCCAGGACAGCCTACGAGCAGTACTTC. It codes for CASSPRTAYEQYF. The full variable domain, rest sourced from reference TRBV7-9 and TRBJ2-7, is DTGVSQNPRHKITKRGQNVTFRCDPISEHNRLYWYRQTLGQGPEFLTYFQNEAQLEKSRLLSDRFSAERPKGSFSTLEIQRTEQGDSAMYLCASSPRTAYEQYFGPGTRLTVT.

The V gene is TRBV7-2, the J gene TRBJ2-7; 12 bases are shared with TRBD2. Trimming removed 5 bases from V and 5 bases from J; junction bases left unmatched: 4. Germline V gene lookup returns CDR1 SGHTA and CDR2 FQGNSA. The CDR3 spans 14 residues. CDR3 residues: CASSATSGRDEQYF. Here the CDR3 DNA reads TGTGCCAGCAGCGCGACTAGCGGGAGAGACGAGCAGTACTTC.

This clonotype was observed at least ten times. The CDR3 spells CASSLSGSTGELFF. The DNA for the CDR3 is TGTGCCAGCAGCTTATCGGGTTCCACCGGGGAGCTGTTTTTT. This chain links TRBV5-5 with TRBJ2-2; D unclear. From germline, CDR1 is SGHKS and CDR2 YYEKEE (reference sequence). V was pared by 2 bases and J by 4 bases, with 9 bases between. The CDR3 is 14 amino acids.

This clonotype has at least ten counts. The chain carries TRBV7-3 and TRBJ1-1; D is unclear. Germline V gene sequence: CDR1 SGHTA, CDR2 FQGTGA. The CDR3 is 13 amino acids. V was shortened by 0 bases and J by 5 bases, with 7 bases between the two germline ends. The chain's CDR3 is CASSLTFGTEAFF. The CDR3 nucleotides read TGTGCCAGCAGCTTAACTTTTGGGACTGAAGCTTTCTTT.

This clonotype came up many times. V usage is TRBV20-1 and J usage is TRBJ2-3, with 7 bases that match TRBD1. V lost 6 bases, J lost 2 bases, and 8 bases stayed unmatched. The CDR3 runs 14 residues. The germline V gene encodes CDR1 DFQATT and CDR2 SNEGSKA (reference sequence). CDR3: CSAPRGPFTDTQYF. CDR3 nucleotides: TGCAGTGCGCCAAGGGGGCCTTTCACAGATACGCAGTATTTT.